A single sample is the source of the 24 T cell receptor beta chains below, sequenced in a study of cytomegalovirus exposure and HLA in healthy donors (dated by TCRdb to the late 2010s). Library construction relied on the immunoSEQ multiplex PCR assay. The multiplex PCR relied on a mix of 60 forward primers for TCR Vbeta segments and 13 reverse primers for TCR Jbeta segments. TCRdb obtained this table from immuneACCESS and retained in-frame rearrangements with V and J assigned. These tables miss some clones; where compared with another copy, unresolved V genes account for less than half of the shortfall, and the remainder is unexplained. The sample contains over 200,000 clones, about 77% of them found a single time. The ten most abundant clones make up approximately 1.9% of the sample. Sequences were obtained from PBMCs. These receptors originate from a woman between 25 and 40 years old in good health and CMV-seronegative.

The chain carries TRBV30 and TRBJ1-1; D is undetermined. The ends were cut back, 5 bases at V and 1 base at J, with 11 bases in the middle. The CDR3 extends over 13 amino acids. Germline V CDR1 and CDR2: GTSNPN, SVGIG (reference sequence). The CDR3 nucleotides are TGTGCCTGGGAGACTGGTGGGAACACTGAAGCTTTCTTT. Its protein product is CAWETGGNTEAFF. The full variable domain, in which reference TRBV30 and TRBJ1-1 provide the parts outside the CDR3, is SQTIHQWPATLVQPVGSPLSLECTVEGTSNPNLYWYRQAAGRGLQLLFYSVGIGQISSEVPQNLSASRPQDRQFILSSKKLLLSDSGFYLCAWETGGNTEAFFGQGTRLTVV.

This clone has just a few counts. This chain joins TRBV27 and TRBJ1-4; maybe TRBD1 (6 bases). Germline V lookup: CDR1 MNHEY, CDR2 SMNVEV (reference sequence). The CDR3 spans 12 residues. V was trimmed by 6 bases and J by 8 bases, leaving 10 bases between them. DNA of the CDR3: TGTGCCAGCAGCACAGGGCGCGAAAAACTGTTTTTT. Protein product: CASSTGREKLFF.

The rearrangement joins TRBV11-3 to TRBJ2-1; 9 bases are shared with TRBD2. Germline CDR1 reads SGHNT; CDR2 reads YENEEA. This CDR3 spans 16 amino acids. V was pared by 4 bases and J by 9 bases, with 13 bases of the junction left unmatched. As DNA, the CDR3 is TGTGCCAGCAGCTCCCTTACCGGGACTAGCCTAGGTGAGCAGTTCTTC. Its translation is CASSSLTGTSLGEQFF. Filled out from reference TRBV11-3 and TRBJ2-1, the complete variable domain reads EAGVVQSPRYKIIEKKQPVAFWCNPISGHNTLYWYLQNLGQGPELLIRYENEEAVDDSQLPKDRFSAERLKGVDSTLKIQPAELGDSAVYLCASSSLTGTSLGEQFFGPGTRLTVL.

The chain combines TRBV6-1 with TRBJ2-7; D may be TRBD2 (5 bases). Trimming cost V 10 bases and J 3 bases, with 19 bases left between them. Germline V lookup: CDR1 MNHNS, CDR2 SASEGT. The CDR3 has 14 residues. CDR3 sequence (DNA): TGTGCCACTTCCTCAGGACTCCGGAGCTACGAGCAGTACTTC. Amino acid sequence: CATSSGLRSYEQYF.

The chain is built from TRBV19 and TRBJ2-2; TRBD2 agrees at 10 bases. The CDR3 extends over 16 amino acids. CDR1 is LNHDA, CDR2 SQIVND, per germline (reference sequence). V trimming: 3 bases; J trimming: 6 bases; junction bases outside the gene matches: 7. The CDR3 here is CASSIPRSGGAGELFF. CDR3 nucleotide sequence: TGTGCCAGTAGTATCCCCCGCAGCGGGGGGGCCGGGGAGCTGTTTTTT.

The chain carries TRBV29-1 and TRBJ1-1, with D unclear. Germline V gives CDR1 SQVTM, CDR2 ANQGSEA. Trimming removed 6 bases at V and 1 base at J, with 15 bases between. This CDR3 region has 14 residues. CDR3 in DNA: TGCAGCGTGGGCTCCCGGCAGTCGAACACTGAAGCTTTCTTT. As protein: CSVGSRQSNTEAFF.

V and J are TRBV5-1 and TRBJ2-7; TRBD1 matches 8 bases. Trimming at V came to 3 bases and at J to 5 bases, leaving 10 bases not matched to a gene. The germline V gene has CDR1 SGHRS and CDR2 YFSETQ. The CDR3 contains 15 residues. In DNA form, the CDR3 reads TGCGCCAGCAGCTCCTTCGGGACAGGAGACCACGAGCAGTACTTC. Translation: CASSSFGTGDHEQYF.

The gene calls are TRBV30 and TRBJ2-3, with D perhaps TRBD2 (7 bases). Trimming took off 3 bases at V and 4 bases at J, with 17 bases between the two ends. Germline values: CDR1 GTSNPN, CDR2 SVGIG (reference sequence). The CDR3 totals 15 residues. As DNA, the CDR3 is TGTGCCTGGAGGAAGGGCGGGGGCTTTTCAGATACGCAGTATTTT. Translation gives CAWRKGGGFSDTQYF.

The CDR3 here is CASSYDPSSYNEQFF. The CDR3 DNA sequence: TGTGCCAGCAGTTACGACCCTAGCTCCTACAATGAGCAGTTCTTC. The rearrangement joins TRBV6-6 to TRBJ2-1; D gene unclear. The CDR3 has 15 residues. Looked up from germline, CDR1 is MNHNY and CDR2 is SVGAGI (reference sequence). The ends were cut back, 2 bases at V and 0 bases at J, with 8 bases in the middle.

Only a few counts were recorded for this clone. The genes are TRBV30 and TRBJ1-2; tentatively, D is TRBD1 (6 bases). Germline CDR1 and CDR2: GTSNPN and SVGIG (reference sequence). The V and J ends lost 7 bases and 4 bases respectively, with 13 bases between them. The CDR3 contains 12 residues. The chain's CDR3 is CAFLGQSYGYTF. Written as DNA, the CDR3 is TGTGCCTTTCTAGGACAGTCCTATGGCTACACCTTC. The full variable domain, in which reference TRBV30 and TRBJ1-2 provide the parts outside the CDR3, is SQTIHQWPATLVQPVGSPLSLECTVEGTSNPNLYWYRQAAGRGLQLLFYSVGIGQISSEVPQNLSASRPQDRQFILSSKKLLLSDSGFYLCAFLGQSYGYTFGSGTRLTVV.

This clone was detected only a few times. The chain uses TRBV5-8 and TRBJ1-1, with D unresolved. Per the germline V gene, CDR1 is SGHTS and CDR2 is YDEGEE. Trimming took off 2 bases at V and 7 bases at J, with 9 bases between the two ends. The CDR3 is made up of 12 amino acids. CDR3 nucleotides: TGTGCCAGCAGCTTAAGAGAAGATGAAGCTTTCTTT. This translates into CASSLREDEAFF.

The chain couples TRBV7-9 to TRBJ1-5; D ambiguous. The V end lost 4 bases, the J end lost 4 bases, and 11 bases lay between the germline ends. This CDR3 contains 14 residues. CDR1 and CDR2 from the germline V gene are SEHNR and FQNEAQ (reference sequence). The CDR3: CASSSGRINQPQHF. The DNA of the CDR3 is TGTGCCAGCAGCTCCGGGAGAATAAATCAGCCCCAGCATTTT.

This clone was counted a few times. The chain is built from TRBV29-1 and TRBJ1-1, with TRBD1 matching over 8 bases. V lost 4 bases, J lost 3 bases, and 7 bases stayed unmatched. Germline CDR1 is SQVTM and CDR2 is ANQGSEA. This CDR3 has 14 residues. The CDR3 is CSVGPGGGHTEAFF. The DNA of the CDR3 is TGCAGCGTTGGTCCAGGGGGCGGTCACACTGAAGCTTTCTTT. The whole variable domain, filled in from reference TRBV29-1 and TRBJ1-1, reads SAVISQKPSRDICQRGTSLTIQCQVDSQVTMMFWYRQQPGQSLTLIATANQGSEATYESGFVIDKFPISRPNLTFSTLTVSNMSPEDSSIYLCSVGPGGGHTEAFFGQGTRLTVV.

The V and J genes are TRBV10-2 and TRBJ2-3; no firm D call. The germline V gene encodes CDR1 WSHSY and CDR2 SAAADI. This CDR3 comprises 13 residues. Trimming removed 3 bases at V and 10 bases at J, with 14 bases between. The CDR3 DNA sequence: TGCGCCAGCAGTGATGAGACATTCAGTCCGCAGTATTTT. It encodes CASSDETFSPQYF.

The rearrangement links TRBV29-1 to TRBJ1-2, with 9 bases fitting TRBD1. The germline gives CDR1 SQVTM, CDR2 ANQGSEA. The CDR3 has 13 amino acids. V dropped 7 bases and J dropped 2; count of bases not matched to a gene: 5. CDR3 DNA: TGCAGCGGGCGACAGGGGGAGAACTATGGCTACACCTTC. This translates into CSGRQGENYGYTF.

CDR3 sequence: CASSTDISGQPQHF. The CDR3 coding sequence is TGTGCCAGCAGCACGGACATCTCGGGTCAGCCCCAGCATTTT. The chain combines TRBV7-2 with TRBJ1-5; D possibly corresponds to TRBD1 (5 bases). Trimming removed 5 bases at V and 6 bases at J, with 14 bases between. Germline V gene data show CDR1 as SGHTA and CDR2 as FQGNSA. This CDR3 has 14 residues.

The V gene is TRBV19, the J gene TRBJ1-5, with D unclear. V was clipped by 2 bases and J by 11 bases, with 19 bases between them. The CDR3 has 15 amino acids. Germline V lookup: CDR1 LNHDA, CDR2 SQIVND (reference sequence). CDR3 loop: CASSISATLSLAQHF. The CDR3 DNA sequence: TGTGCCAGTAGTATAAGTGCCACCCTGAGTCTAGCCCAGCATTTT.

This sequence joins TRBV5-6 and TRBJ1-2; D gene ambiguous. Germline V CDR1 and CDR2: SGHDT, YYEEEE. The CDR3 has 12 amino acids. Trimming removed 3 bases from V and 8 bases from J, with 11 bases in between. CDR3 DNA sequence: TGTGCCAGCAGCTACGGAGTTAAGGGCTACACCTTC. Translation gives CASSYGVKGYTF.

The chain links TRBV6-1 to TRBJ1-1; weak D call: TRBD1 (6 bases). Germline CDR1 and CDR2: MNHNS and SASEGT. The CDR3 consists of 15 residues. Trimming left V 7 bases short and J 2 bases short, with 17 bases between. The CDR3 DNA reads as TGTGCCAGCACTTCAGCGCCGGGACACAACACTGAAGCTTTCTTT. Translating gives CASTSAPGHNTEAFF.

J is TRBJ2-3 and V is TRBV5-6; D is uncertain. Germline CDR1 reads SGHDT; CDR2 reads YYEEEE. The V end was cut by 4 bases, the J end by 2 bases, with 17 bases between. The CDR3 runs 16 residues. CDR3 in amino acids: CASSAFPELPTDTQYF. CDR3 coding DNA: TGTGCCAGCAGCGCCTTCCCAGAACTACCCACAGATACGCAGTATTTT.

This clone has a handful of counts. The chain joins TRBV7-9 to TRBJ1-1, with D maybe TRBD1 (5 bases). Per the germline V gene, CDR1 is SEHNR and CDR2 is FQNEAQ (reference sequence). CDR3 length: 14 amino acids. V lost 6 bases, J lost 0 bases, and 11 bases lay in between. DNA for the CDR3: TGTGCCAGCAGAAAGCAGGGCATGAACACTGAAGCTTTCTTT. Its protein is CASRKQGMNTEAFF. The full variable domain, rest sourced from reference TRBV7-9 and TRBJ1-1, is DTGVSQNPRHKITKRGQNVTFRCDPISEHNRLYWYRQTLGQGPEFLTYFQNEAQLEKSRLLSDRFSAERPKGSFSTLEIQRTEQGDSAMYLCASRKQGMNTEAFFGQGTRLTVV.

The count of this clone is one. The CDR3 protein is CASSLAGQGYGYTF. The CDR3, as DNA: TGTGCCAGCAGCTTAGCCGGACAGGGTTATGGCTACACCTTC. V is TRBV7-2 and J is TRBJ1-2, with 8 bases identical to TRBD1. The CDR3 extends over 14 amino acids. The ends lost 0 bases at V and 5 bases at J; junction bases unmatched: 2. In germline, CDR1 is SGHTA, CDR2 FQGNSA. Looking up the rest from reference TRBV7-2 and TRBJ1-2 gives the full variable domain: GAGVSQSPSNKVTEKGKDVELRCDPISGHTALYWYRQSLGQGLEFLIYFQGNSAPDKSGLPSDRFSAERTGGSVSTLTIQRTQQEDSAVYLCASSLAGQGYGYTFGSGTRLTVV.

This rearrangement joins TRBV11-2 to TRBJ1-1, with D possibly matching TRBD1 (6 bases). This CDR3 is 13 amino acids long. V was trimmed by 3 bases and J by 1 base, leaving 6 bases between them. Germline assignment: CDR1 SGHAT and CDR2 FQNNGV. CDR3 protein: CASSLDRNTEAFF. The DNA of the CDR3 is TGTGCCAGCAGCTTGGACAGGAACACTGAAGCTTTCTTT.

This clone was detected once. In DNA form, the CDR3 reads TGTGCCAGCTCACCTGACCGGGACAGGGCTGGAGGCTACACCTTC. Translating it yields CASSPDRDRAGGYTF. This chain uses TRBV18 with TRBJ1-2, with 9 bases fitting TRBD1. The CDR3 spans 15 residues. The V gene end was trimmed by 3 bases and the J gene end by 8 bases; junction bases not matched to a gene: 10. CDR1 is KGHSH and CDR2 is LQKENI in the germline V gene.